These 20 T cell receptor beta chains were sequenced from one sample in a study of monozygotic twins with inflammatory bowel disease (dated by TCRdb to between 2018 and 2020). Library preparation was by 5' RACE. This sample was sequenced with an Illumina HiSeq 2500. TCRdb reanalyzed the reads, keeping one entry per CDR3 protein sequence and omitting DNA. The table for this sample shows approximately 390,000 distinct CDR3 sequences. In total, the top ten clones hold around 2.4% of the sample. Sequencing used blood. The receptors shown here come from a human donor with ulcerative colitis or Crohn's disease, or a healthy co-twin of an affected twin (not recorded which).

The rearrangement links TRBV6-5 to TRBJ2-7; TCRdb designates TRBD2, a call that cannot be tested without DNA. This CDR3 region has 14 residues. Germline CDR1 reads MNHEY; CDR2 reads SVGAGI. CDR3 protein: CASSYSEGDNEQYF.

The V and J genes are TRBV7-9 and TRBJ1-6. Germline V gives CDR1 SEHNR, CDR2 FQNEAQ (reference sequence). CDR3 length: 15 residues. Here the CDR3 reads CASSPPEGPNSPLHF.

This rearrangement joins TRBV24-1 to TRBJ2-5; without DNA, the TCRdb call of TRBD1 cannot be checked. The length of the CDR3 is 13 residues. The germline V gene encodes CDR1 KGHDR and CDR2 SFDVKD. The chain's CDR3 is CATKGLTGETQYF.

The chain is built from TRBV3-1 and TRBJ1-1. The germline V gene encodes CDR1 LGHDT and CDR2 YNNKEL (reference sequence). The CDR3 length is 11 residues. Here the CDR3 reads CATTQNTEAFF.

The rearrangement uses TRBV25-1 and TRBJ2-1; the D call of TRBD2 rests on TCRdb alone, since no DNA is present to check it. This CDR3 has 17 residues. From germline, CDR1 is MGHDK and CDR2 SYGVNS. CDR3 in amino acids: CASSEYRAGGPGNEQFF.

The CDR3 loop reads CASRTSGGYNEQFF. V and J are TRBV25-1 and TRBJ2-1; the TCRdb call, TRBD2, lacks DNA for checking. CDR3 length: 14 residues. Germline V gives CDR1 MGHDK, CDR2 SYGVNS.

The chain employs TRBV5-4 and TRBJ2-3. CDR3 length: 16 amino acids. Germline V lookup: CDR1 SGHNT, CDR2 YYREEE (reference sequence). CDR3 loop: CASSLASRASTDTQYF.

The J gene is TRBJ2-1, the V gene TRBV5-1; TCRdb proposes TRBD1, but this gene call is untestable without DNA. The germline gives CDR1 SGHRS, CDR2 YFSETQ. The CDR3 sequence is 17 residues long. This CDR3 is CASSLRSGGLNYNEQFF.

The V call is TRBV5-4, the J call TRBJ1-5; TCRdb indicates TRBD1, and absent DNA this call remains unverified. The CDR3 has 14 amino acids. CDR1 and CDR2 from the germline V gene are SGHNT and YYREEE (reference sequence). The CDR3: CASSLQGSNQPQHF. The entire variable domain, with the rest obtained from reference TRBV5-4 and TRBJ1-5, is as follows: ETGVTQSPTHLIKTRGQQVTLRCSSQSGHNTVSWYQQALGQGPQFIFQYYREEENGRGNFPPRFSGLQFPNYSSELNVNALELDDSALYLCASSLQGSNQPQHFGDGTRLSIL.

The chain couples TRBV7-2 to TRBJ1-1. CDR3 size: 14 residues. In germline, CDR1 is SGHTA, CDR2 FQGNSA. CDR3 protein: CASSTDSGPGEAFF.

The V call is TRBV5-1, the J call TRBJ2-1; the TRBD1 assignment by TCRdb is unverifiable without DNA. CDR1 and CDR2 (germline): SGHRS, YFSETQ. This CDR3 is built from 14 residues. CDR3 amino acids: CASSSTVTYNEQFF. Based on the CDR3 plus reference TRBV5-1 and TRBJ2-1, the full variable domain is KAGVTQTPRYLIKTRGQQVTLSCSPISGHRSVSWYQQTPGQGLQFLFEYFSETQRNKGNFPGRFSGRQFSNSRSEMNVSTLELGDSALYLCASSSTVTYNEQFFGPGTRLTVL.

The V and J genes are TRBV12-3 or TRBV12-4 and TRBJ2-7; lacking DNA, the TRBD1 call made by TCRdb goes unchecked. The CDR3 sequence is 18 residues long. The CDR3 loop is CAGSFSSSKRQGAIEQYF.

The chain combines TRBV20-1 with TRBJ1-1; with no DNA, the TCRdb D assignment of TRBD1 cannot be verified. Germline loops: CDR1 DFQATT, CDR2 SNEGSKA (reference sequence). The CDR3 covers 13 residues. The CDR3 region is CSAWGQPGTEAFF.

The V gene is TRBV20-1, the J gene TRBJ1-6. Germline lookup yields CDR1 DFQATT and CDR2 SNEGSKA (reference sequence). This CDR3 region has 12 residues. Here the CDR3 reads CSASPLRSPLHF.

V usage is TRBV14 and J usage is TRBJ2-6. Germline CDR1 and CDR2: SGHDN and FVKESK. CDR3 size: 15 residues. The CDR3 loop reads CASSQPLTRSNVLTF.

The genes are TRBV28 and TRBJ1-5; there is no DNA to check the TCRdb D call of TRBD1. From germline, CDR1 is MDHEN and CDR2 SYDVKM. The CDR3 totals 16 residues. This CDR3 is CASSSTTGVRDQPQHF.

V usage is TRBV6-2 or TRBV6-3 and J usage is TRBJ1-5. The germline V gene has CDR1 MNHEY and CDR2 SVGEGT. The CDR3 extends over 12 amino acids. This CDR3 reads CASSYSPQPQHF.

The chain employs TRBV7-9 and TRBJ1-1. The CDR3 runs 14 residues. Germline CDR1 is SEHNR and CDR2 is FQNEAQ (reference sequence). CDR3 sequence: CASSSYKTNTEAFF.

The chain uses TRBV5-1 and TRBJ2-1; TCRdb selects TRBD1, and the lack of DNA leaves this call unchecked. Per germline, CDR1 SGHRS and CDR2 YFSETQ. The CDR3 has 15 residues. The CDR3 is CASSRDRGIYNEQFF.

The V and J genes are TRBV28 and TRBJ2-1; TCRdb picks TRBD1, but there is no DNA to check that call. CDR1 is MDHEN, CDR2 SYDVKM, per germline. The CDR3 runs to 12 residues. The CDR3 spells CASSLNRGERFF.